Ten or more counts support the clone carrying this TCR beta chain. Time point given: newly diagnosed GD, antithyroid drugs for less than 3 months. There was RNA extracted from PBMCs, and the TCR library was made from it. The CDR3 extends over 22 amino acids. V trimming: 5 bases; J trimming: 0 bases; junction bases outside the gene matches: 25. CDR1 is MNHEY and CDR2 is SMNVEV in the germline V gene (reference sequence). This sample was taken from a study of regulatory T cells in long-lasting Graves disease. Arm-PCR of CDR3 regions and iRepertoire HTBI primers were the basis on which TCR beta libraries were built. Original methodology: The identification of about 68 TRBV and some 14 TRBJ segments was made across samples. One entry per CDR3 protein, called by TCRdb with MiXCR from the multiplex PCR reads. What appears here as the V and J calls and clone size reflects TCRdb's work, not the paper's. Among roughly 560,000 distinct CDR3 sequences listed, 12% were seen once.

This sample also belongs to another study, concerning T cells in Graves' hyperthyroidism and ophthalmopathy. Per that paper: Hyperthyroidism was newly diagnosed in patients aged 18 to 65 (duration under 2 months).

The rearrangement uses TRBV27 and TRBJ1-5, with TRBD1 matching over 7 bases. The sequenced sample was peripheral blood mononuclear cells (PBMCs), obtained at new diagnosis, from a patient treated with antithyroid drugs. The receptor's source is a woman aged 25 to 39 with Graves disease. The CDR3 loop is CASSLRAARGAPGTYSNQPQHF. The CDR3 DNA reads TGTGCCAGCAGTCTGAGGGCGGCCAGGGGGGCCCCGGGGACGTATAGCAATCAGCCCCAGCATTTT.